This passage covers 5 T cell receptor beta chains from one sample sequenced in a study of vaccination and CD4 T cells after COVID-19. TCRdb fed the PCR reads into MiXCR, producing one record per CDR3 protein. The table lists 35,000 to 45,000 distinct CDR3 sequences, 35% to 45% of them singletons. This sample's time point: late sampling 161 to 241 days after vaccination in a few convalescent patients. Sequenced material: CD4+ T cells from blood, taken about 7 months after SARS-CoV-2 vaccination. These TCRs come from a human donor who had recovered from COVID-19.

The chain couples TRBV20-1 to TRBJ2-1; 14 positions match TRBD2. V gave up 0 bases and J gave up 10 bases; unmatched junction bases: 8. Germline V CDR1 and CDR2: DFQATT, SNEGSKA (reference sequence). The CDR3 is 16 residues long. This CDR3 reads CSARDLGLAGDHEQFF. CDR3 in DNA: TGCAGTGCTAGAGATCTGGGACTAGCGGGAGATCACGAGCAGTTCTTC.

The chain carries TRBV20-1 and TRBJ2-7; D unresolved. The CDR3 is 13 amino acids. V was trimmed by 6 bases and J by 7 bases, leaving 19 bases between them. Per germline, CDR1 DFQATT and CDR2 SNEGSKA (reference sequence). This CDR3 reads CSAPPGSDREQYF. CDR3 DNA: TGCAGTGCCCCCCCGGGCTCCGATCGTGAGCAGTACTTC.

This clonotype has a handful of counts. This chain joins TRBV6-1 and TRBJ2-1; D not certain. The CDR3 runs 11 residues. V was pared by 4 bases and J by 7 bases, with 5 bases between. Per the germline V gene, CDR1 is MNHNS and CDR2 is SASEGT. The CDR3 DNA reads TGTGCCAGCAGTGTTGGGAATGAGCAGTTCTTC. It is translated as CASSVGNEQFF.

The CDR3 here is CASSVTSGANYEQYF. The CDR3 DNA reads TGTGCCAGCAGTGTAACTAGCGGGGCAAACTACGAGCAGTACTTC. The chain is built from TRBV6-1 and TRBJ2-7; the match to TRBD2 covers 10 bases. CDR1 and CDR2 from the germline V gene are MNHNS and SASEGT. V shed 4 bases and J 3 bases; nucleotides not matched to a gene: 6. The length of the CDR3 is 15 residues.

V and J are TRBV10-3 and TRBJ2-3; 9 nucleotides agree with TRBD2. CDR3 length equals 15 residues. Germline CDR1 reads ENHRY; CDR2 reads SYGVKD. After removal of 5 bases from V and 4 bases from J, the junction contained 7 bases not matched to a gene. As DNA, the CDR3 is TGTGCCATCAGTAAATTAGCGGGAGCTTCAGATACGCAGTATTTT. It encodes CAISKLAGASDTQYF.